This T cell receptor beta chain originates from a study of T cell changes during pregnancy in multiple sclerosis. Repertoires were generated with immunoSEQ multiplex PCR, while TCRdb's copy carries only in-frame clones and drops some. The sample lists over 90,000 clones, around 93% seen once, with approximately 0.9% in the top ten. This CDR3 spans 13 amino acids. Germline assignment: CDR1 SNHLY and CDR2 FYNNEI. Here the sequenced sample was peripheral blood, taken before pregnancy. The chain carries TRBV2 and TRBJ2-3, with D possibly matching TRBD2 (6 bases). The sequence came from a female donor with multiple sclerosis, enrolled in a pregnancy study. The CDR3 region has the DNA TGTGCATGTCGGTCATGGGCGGGGGATACGCAGTATTTT. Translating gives CACRSWAGDTQYF.